This T cell receptor (beta chain) stems from a study of spatial heterogeneity in lung cancer (dated by TCRdb to about 2019). For the study in its entirety: More beta-chain than alpha-chain transcripts were consistently detected, likely reflecting higher beta-chain transcript abundance. Both alpha and beta chains were TCR-sequenced in samples taken at surgery, namely 220 tumor regions, around 64 matched nontumor lung samples and just over 55 PBMC samples. Nonsynonymous mutation counts, determined by whole-exome sequencing of tumor tissue, were related to TCR repertoire features. In the raw uncorrected reads, each unique combination of TCR and UMI appeared more than ten times on average. In non-small cell lung cancer, the study made a quantitative comparison of TCR alpha and beta repertoires among multiple tumor regions, matched nontumor lung and blood.

This clonotype was counted ten times or more. The target of this receptor is not known. The input lacks base qualities; no much larger clone sits a single base away. Library preparation used 5' RACE. This sample was sequenced with a NextSeq 500. The TCR library protocol attached a unique molecular identifier to each TCR cDNA molecule to allow correction of PCR and sequencing errors. In the paper's pipeline: TCR identification, UMI-based error correction and CDR3 extraction were performed with Decombinator tools. TCRs above a frequency of 2 per 1,000, corresponding to the top 1% of the tumor frequency distribution, were defined as expanded. Rényi diversity was computed with the R vegan package after subsampling each repertoire 100 times to 5,000 TCRs. CDR3 similarity networks were constructed using string-kernel similarity of amino acid triplets, with links drawn between CDR3s whose pairwise similarity was above 0.82. The public reads were reanalyzed by TCRdb: fastp trimming at Q25, MiXCR alignment, in-frame beta chains only. Each record represents a unique CDR3 protein, reported with the most common genes and DNA among its rows. These V and J calls derive from TCRdb rather than the authors' analysis. A total of approximately 49,000 distinct CDR3 sequences appear in this sample, about 5.8% of them only once. The top ten clones comprise approximately 12% of the sample.

What the time point label conveys for this sample: sample taken at primary tumor resection. TCR sequencing used whole RNA extracted from tumor and nontumor lung tissue, or from cryopreserved PBMC samples, without cell sorting. Donors were some 70 patients with early-stage, untreated non-small cell lung cancer from the lung TRACERx cohort. Patients were selected for TCR sequencing only if sufficient RNA was available from at least two tumor regions. Including cysteine and phenylalanine, the CDR3 has 17 amino acids. Only the CDR3 portion is preserved as DNA: 51 bases, with reading frame beginning at the first base. The investigation overall reported the following: Additional single-cell paired TCR alpha and beta sequencing was considered necessary to confirm, at a functional level, the hypothesis that regional TCRs recognize regional mutations. Ubiquitous expanded tumor TCRs were detected in blood more often at tumor resection than at routine follow-up.

The sequences come from PBMCs, collected at surgery. The V and J genes are TRBV21-1 and TRBJ2-2; the table assigns TRBD1, which was not confirmed against the DNA. TRBV21-1 is termed a pseudogene. This sequence originates from a male donor with early-stage non-small cell lung cancer. For the CDR3, the sequence is CASSKEWDRKNTGELFF. The DNA is as follows: TGTGCCAGCAGCAAAGAATGGGACAGGAAGAACACCGGGGAGCTGTTTTTT.